This record covers a single T cell receptor (beta chain). Per the original data handling: Reference gene primer amplification yielded estimated nucleated cell counts. TCRdb's table, derived via immunoSEQ multiplex PCR, lists solely in-frame clones and lacks some. D and trimming come from the DNA, and the V and J calls and clone size come from that table. In the table there are 25,000 to 30,000 clones, 88% of which are singletons. The source of the sample is a study of blood T cell repertoires in COVID-19. On the study more broadly: PBMCs, B-cell-depleted T cells, or T cells provided the cDNA or gDNA that made up the material.

The germline V and J ends were trimmed by 4 bases and 8 bases, with 21 bases remaining between them. This CDR3 has 15 residues. Germline CDR1 reads GTSNPN; CDR2 reads SVGIG (reference sequence). The source is a woman in her fifties or sixties with active COVID-19. Sequencing input: peripheral blood. The chain joins TRBV30 to TRBJ2-1; the D gene is possibly TRBD1 (6 bases). CDR3 in amino acids: CAWKNRDTFYDEQFF. The CDR3 DNA is TGTGCCTGGAAGAACCGGGACACCTTTTACGATGAGCAGTTCTTC. Complete variable domain (other parts from reference TRBV30 and TRBJ2-1): SQTIHQWPATLVQPVGSPLSLECTVEGTSNPNLYWYRQAAGRGLQLLFYSVGIGQISSEVPQNLSASRPQDRQFILSSKKLLLSDSGFYLCAWKNRDTFYDEQFFGPGTRLTVL.